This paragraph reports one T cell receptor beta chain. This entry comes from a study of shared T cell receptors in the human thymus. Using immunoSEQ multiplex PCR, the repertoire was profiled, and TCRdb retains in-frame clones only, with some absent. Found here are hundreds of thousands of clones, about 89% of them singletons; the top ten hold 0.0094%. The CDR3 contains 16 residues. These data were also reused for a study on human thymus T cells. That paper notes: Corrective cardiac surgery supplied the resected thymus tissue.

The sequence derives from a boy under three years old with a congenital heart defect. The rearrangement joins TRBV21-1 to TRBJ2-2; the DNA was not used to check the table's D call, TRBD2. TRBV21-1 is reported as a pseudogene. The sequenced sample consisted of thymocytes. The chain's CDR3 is CASSKEGLAGCGELFF. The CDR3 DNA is TGTGCCAGCAGCAAAGAAGGGCTAGCGGGATGTGGGGAGCTGTTTTTT.